These 28 T cell receptor beta chains share one sample of origin, sequenced in a study of early T cells in non-severe SARS-CoV-2 infection. TCRdb reprocessed the 5' RACE reads with MiXCR, giving one entry per CDR3 protein. The repertoire has 37,000 or so distinct CDR3 sequences, approximately 6% of them found once; the top ten carry 4.5% to 6%. Sequencing input: whole blood. The receptors were sampled from an adult who was a healthcare worker with PCR-confirmed SARS-CoV-2 infection or an uninfected control (not recorded which).

This clonotype was seen ten or more times. The chain joins TRBV10-3 to TRBJ1-2; 7 bases are shared with TRBD1. V trimming: 2 bases; J trimming: 2 bases; junction bases outside the gene matches: 8. The CDR3 is made up of 16 amino acids. Germline values: CDR1 ENHRY, CDR2 SYGVKD. This CDR3 is CAISEKSTGTNYGYTF. CDR3 coding DNA: TGTGCCATCAGTGAGAAATCGACAGGGACCAACTATGGCTACACCTTC.

This clonotype was recorded many times. This chain connects TRBV29-1 to TRBJ2-2; a weak D match, TRBD1 (6 bases). Germline values: CDR1 SQVTM, CDR2 ANQGSEA. This CDR3 comprises 14 residues. Deletions cut 4 bases from V and 4 bases from J, with 13 bases between. The chain's CDR3 is CSVGFRGRTGELFF. The CDR3 DNA reads TGCAGCGTTGGCTTCAGGGGACGCACCGGGGAGCTGTTTTTT.

In this sample, this clonotype turned up many times. This chain connects TRBV30 to TRBJ2-4, with a tentative D call TRBD2 (6 bases). The ends were cut back, 2 bases at V and 8 bases at J, with 22 bases in the middle. Germline V gene lookup returns CDR1 GTSNPN and CDR2 SVGIG (reference sequence). This CDR3 region has 16 residues. For the CDR3, the DNA is TGTGCCTGGAGTTCTGCTGGCGGGACTCTTGGTGACATTCAGTACTTC. It encodes CAWSSAGGTLGDIQYF.

This CDR3 is CSGVGTEETQYF. The CDR3 nucleotides are TGCAGCGGGGTGGGGACAGAAGAGACCCAGTACTTC. The chain is built from TRBV29-1 and TRBJ2-5, with 7 bases that match TRBD1. Germline V gives CDR1 SQVTM, CDR2 ANQGSEA. V shed 7 bases, J shed 3 bases, and the junction held 5 bases outside the gene matches. The length of the CDR3 is 12 residues.

The rearrangement joins TRBV19 to TRBJ2-1; D is perhaps TRBD2 (6 bases). Germline lookup yields CDR1 LNHDA and CDR2 SQIVND (reference sequence). The length of the CDR3 is 13 residues. V lost 2 bases and J 8 bases, leaving 10 bases between the germline ends. CDR3 bases: TGTGCCAGTAGTATACGGACTACCGATGAGCAGTTCTTC. Encoded protein: CASSIRTTDEQFF.

This clonotype was picked up many times. This chain connects TRBV29-1 to TRBJ2-5; 7 bases match TRBD1. V was pared by 6 bases and J by 0 bases, with 13 bases of the junction left unmatched. The CDR3 runs to 16 residues. Germline values: CDR1 SQVTM, CDR2 ANQGSEA. The DNA for the CDR3 is TGCAGCGTGGGGTTCCGGGACAGACAGTACCAAGAGACCCAGTACTTC. It encodes CSVGFRDRQYQETQYF.

This clonotype showed up many times. The chain carries TRBV10-3 and TRBJ2-1, with D tentatively TRBD2 (5 bases). Germline values: CDR1 ENHRY, CDR2 SYGVKD. The CDR3 has 14 amino acids. The V end lost 3 bases, the J end lost 5 bases, and 11 bases lay between the germline ends. CDR3 protein: CAISERLSDNEQFF. Here the CDR3 DNA reads TGTGCCATCAGTGAAAGACTTAGCGACAATGAGCAGTTCTTC.

This clonotype was seen repeatedly, ten times or more. V usage is TRBV27 and J usage is TRBJ2-3; TRBD2 matches at 11 bases. J gave up 4 bases and V 3 bases, and 15 bases lay outside the gene matches. This CDR3 contains 19 residues. CDR1 and CDR2 from the germline V gene are MNHEY and SMNVEV (reference sequence). Here the CDR3 reads CASSLGLAGGSSGADTQYF. CDR3 coding DNA: TGTGCCAGCAGTTTGGGTCTAGCGGGAGGATCATCGGGGGCAGATACGCAGTATTTT.

The chain combines TRBV4-1 with TRBJ2-1; 8 bases fit TRBD1. The CDR3 runs 13 residues. The V and J ends lost 4 bases and 6 bases, in that order; junction bases with no gene match: 2. The V gene's germline CDR1 is MGHRA and CDR2 YSYEKL. CDR3 in DNA: TGCGCCAGCAGCCCCACAGGGGGCAATGAGCAGTTCTTC. Translated, it gives CASSPTGGNEQFF.

Many counts were recorded for this clonotype. DNA for the CDR3: TGTGCCAGCAGCCCCCGTGTCGGGAGGAATGAGCAGTTCTTC. As protein: CASSPRVGRNEQFF. V gene TRBV7-2 combines with J gene TRBJ2-1, with 7 positions matching TRBD2. The CDR3 totals 14 residues. Germline-derived CDR1 and CDR2 are SGHTA and FQGNSA. Germline trimming cut 5 bases from V and 7 bases from J; bases unmatched to any gene: 8.

The chain has TRBV18 and TRBJ2-7; a weak D match, TRBD1 (5 bases). Germline V gene data show CDR1 as KGHSH and CDR2 as LQKENI. The CDR3 contains 14 residues. V shed 3 bases and J shed 4 bases, with 13 bases lying between them. The CDR3 DNA reads TGTGCCAGCTCACCCCAACAGGATTCTTACGAGCAGTACTTC. Translated, it gives CASSPQQDSYEQYF.

This clonotype was picked up a small number of times. The chain recombines TRBV7-6 with TRBJ2-7; 7 bases match TRBD1. Germline V lookup: CDR1 SGHVS, CDR2 FNYEAQ. J gave up 7 bases and V 5 bases, and 5 bases lay outside the gene matches. The CDR3 runs 12 residues. CDR3 DNA sequence: TGTGCCAGCAGCGACAACAGGGGTGAGCAGTACTTC. It specifies CASSDNRGEQYF. Together with reference TRBV7-6 and TRBJ2-7, the CDR3 gives the full variable domain: GAGVSQSPRYKVTKRGQDVALRCDPISGHVSLYWYRQALGQGPEFLTYFNYEAQQDKSGLPNDRFSAERPEGSISTLTIQRTEQRDSAMYRCASSDNRGEQYFGPGTRLTVT.

This clonotype has a count of ten or more. This chain connects TRBV6-2 or TRBV6-3 to TRBJ2-3, with TRBD1 as a possible D gene (5 bases). The ends were cut back, 7 bases at V and 6 bases at J, with 17 bases in the middle. The CDR3 length is 14 residues. Germline V gives CDR1 MNHEY, CDR2 SVGEGT. The DNA for the CDR3 is TGTGCCAGCAAAAGTCAAGGGGTGGCGGATACGCAGTATTTT. This encodes CASKSQGVADTQYF.

This clonotype was seen repeatedly, ten times or more. The gene calls are TRBV24-1 and TRBJ1-4; 12 nucleotides match TRBD1. The germline gives CDR1 KGHDR, CDR2 SFDVKD. With 2 bases clipped from V and 7 bases from J, the junction kept 10 bases outside the gene matches. The CDR3 length is 18 residues. The CDR3 spells CATSDSGTGGGKREKLFF. In DNA, the CDR3 is TGTGCCACCAGTGATTCCGGGACAGGGGGCGGTAAGCGTGAAAAACTGTTTTTT.

This clonotype was observed at least ten times. The rearrangement links TRBV20-1 to TRBJ2-3, with no clear D. CDR1 and CDR2 from the germline V gene are DFQATT and SNEGSKA (reference sequence). Trimming pared 5 bases from V and 6 bases from J, leaving 9 bases between. The CDR3 runs to 11 residues. CDR3 bases: TGCAGTGCTCAATTTGTTGATACGCAGTATTTT. The encoded protein is CSAQFVDTQYF.

In its sample, this clonotype was seen many times. This chain joins TRBV27 and TRBJ2-3, with D unresolved. With 5 bases removed from V and 5 bases from J, the gap between germline ends came to 11 bases. Germline V lookup: CDR1 MNHEY, CDR2 SMNVEV (reference sequence). There are 13 residues in the CDR3. The chain's CDR3 is CASSPIPRDTQYF. The CDR3 DNA reads TGTGCCAGCAGTCCGATACCCCGAGATACGCAGTATTTT.

This clonotype showed up many times. V gene TRBV19 combines with J gene TRBJ2-7; D not resolved. Germline lookup yields CDR1 LNHDA and CDR2 SQIVND (reference sequence). The V end was cut by 8 bases, the J end by 6 bases, with 17 bases between. The CDR3 length is 13 residues. The CDR3 DNA reads TGTGCCAGTGGCGACTTCAAGGGTGGCGAGCAGTACTTC. As protein: CASGDFKGGEQYF.

This clonotype was seen repeatedly, ten times or more. DNA for the CDR3: TGTGCCAGTAGCAACCCTCGAGGGCAAGATACGCAGTATTTT. It is translated as CASSNPRGQDTQYF. The J gene is TRBJ2-3, the V gene TRBV19; TRBD2 is a possible D gene (5 bases). CDR1 and CDR2 from the germline V gene are LNHDA and SQIVND (reference sequence). V was cut by 6 bases and J by 5 bases, with 15 bases left in between. CDR3 size: 14 residues.

This clonotype appeared many times. The genes are TRBV21-1 and TRBJ2-1; TRBD2 is the table's D call and was not checked against the DNA. TRBV21-1 represents a pseudogene. The CDR3 is made up of 20 amino acids. The CDR3 DNA reads as TGTGCCAGCAGCAAACGTCCCGCGGGAGGGCCCGCCGACAACGGCAATGAGCAGTTCTTC. Protein sequence: CASSKRPAGGPADNGNEQFF.

This clonotype was found a few times. The V call is TRBV28, the J call TRBJ1-1; D is unclear. Trimming took 5 bases from V and 1 from J, leaving 14 bases between them. Germline V gene lookup returns CDR1 MDHEN and CDR2 SYDVKM. CDR3 size: 15 residues. The CDR3 DNA reads as TGTGCCAGCAGTCCCGAATGGATACCGAACACTGAAGCTTTCTTT. This translates into CASSPEWIPNTEAFF.

This clonotype has ten or more counts. The rearrangement links TRBV21-1 to TRBJ2-6; the DNA was not used to check the table's D call, TRBD1. TRBV21-1 is tagged as a pseudogene. The CDR3 length is 15 residues. CDR3 nucleotides: TGTGCCAGCAGCATGGGACAGGCTGGGGCCAACGTCCTGACTTTC. This codes for CASSMGQAGANVLTF.

This clonotype has at least ten counts. The CDR3 loop is CASSLGGSTGQETQYF. In nucleotides, the CDR3 is TGTGCCAGCAGCTTGGGTGGGTCAACAGGCCAAGAGACCCAGTACTTC. The gene calls are TRBV5-4 and TRBJ2-5; perhaps TRBD1 as D (5 bases). Germline values: CDR1 SGHNT, CDR2 YYREEE (reference sequence). The CDR3 is 16 residues long. Trimming removed 0 bases at V and 1 base at J, with 13 bases between.

At least ten counts were recorded for this clonotype. The chain links TRBV7-8 to TRBJ2-3; D is possibly TRBD2 (5 bases). The CDR3 contains 17 residues. Between the trimmed V and J ends, which lost 3 bases and 0 bases, there was a span of 16 bases. Germline CDR1 SGHVS, CDR2 FQNEAQ. CDR3 coding DNA: TGTGCCAGCAGCTTCCTACTCCTAGCAGCTAGCACAGATACGCAGTATTTT. Protein: CASSFLLLAASTDTQYF.

This clonotype was recorded a few times. This chain connects TRBV10-3 to TRBJ2-1; D not certain. Germline CDR1 and CDR2: ENHRY and SYGVKD. CDR3 length: 13 residues. V gave up 4 bases and J gave up 5 bases, with 9 bases separating them. The DNA of the CDR3 is TGTGCCATCAGTGGGCGCGGTGACAATGAGCAGTTCTTC. Translation gives CAISGRGDNEQFF.

The chain carries TRBV19 and TRBJ2-2, with D maybe TRBD1 (5 bases). V dropped 8 bases and J dropped 5 bases, with 18 bases sitting between them. CDR3 length equals 15 residues. The germline V gene encodes CDR1 LNHDA and CDR2 SQIVND (reference sequence). The CDR3 nucleotides are TGTGCCAGTGCATGGGGCAGGGAAAAGACCGGGGAGCTGTTTTTT. Its translation is CASAWGREKTGELFF.

The chain carries TRBV6-5 and TRBJ2-1; tentative D call: TRBD2 (6 bases). CDR1 and CDR2 from the germline V gene are MNHEY and SVGAGI. CDR3 length: 15 residues. Between the trimmed V and J ends, which lost 6 bases and 6 bases, there was a span of 18 bases. The CDR3, as DNA: TGTGCCAGCAGCCGCGGGGCAGACGCTTCCAATGAGCAGTTCTTC. Amino acid sequence: CASSRGADASNEQFF.

This clonotype has ten or more counts. The chain recombines TRBV19 with TRBJ2-4, with D unclear. The germline gives CDR1 LNHDA, CDR2 SQIVND (reference sequence). The V and J ends lost 5 bases and 0 bases respectively, with 5 bases between them. The CDR3 is 13 amino acids. The CDR3 DNA sequence: TGTGCCAGTAGTTACCTAGCCAAAAACATTCAGTACTTC. Translation: CASSYLAKNIQYF.

This clonotype was seen a handful of times. The CDR3 region has the DNA TGTGCCAGCTCACCGAGGGGGACTAGCCCATACGAGCAGTACTTC. This gives the protein CASSPRGTSPYEQYF. The chain joins TRBV18 to TRBJ2-7, with TRBD2 identical over 9 bases. From germline, CDR1 is KGHSH and CDR2 LQKENI. The J segment lost 4 bases and the V segment lost 3 bases, leaving 7 bases of the junction unmatched. The length of the CDR3 is 15 residues.